The 17 T cell receptor beta chains below come from one sample, sequenced in a study of blood T cell repertoires in COVID-19. Clones were read by immunoSEQ multiplex PCR, and TCRdb kept only the in-frame ones, dropping some. The table lists under 300,000 clones, about 90% of them singletons, with roughly 1.2% in the top ten. The material sequenced was PBMCs or T cells enriched from blood (not recorded which). Every receptor here comes from a human donor in a cohort exposed to, infected with or recovered from COVID-19 (not recorded which). The donor label of this sample is uncertain.

This clone has a single count. The chain employs TRBV6-4 and TRBJ2-1; no reliable D call. This CDR3 contains 14 residues. V dropped 4 bases and J dropped 5 bases, with 12 bases sitting between them. The germline CDR1 and CDR2 sequences are MRHNA and SNTAGT. CDR3: CASSVGAYDNEQFF. The CDR3 nucleotides read TGTGCCAGCAGTGTTGGAGCGTACGACAATGAGCAGTTCTTC.

This rearrangement joins TRBV5-5 to TRBJ1-4, with D maybe TRBD1 (5 bases). Germline-derived CDR1 and CDR2 are SGHKS and YYEKEE (reference sequence). This CDR3 contains 14 residues. V shed 4 bases and J shed 8 bases, with 15 bases lying between them. The DNA of the CDR3 is TGTGCCAGCAGCAGTGGGACGGGAGGCGAAAAACTGTTTTTT. Protein: CASSSGTGGEKLFF.

The V and J genes are TRBV6-2 or TRBV6-3 and TRBJ1-1, with D tentatively TRBD1 (6 bases). The CDR3 has 16 residues. V was clipped by 4 bases and J by 0 bases, with 15 bases between them. CDR1 is MNHEY and CDR2 is SVGEGT in the germline V gene. The CDR3: CASSSGTRTMNTEAFF. DNA of the CDR3: TGTGCCAGCAGTTCCGGGACACGTACCATGAACACTGAAGCTTTCTTT.

The V gene is TRBV19, the J gene TRBJ1-1, with unresolved D. Trimming removed 3 bases at V and 10 bases at J, with 15 bases between. CDR3 size: 13 residues. The germline V gene has CDR1 LNHDA and CDR2 SQIVND (reference sequence). The CDR3 reads CASSILPTGGAFF. CDR3 DNA: TGTGCCAGTAGTATTCTCCCCACCGGCGGAGCTTTCTTT.

The J gene is TRBJ2-7, the V gene TRBV3-1 (or the pseudogene TRBV3-2); D gene ambiguous. Trimming took off 5 bases at V and 3 bases at J, with 20 bases between the two ends. The CDR3 has 16 amino acids. CDR1 is LGHDT, CDR2 YNNKEL, per germline (reference sequence). The CDR3 reads CASSDRQVVPDYEQYF. In DNA form, the CDR3 reads TGTGCCAGCAGCGATAGGCAGGTGGTCCCAGACTACGAGCAGTACTTC.

The chain uses TRBV19 and TRBJ1-1; the match to TRBD1 covers 9 bases. The CDR3 has 14 amino acids. J gave up 3 bases and V 7 bases, and 6 bases lay outside the gene matches. Germline CDR1 reads LNHDA; CDR2 reads SQIVND (reference sequence). CDR3 protein: CASTKQGADTEAFF. The CDR3 DNA sequence: TGTGCCAGTACTAAACAGGGGGCGGACACTGAAGCTTTCTTT.

A few counts support this clone. The chain joins TRBV7-6 to TRBJ2-3; 11 bases agree with TRBD2. The ends lost 5 bases at V and 3 bases at J; junction bases unmatched: 4. The CDR3 is 15 amino acids. CDR1 and CDR2 (germline): SGHVS, FNYEAQ. CDR3 amino acids: CASSPTSGGTDTQYF. In DNA form, the CDR3 reads TGTGCCAGCAGCCCAACTAGCGGGGGTACAGATACGCAGTATTTT.

J is TRBJ1-3 and V is TRBV4-3; TRBD1 is a possible D gene (5 bases). The CDR3 consists of 17 residues. Germline assignment: CDR1 LGHNA and CDR2 YSLEER. V was cut by 4 bases and J by 0 bases, with 16 bases left in between. The CDR3 DNA follows: TGCGCCAGCAGCCCATCACAAAGGGGTTACTCTGGAAACACCATATATTTT. Translated, it gives CASSPSQRGYSGNTIYF.

The V and J genes are TRBV11-2 and TRBJ1-1; no reliable D call. The CDR3 has 17 amino acids. V shed 2 bases and J shed 1 base, with 17 bases lying between them. Looked up from germline, CDR1 is SGHAT and CDR2 is FQNNGV. In DNA, the CDR3 is TGTGCCAGCAGCTTAAGCCCCACAGAGGGTGGGAACACTGAAGCTTTCTTT. This gives the protein CASSLSPTEGGNTEAFF.

The V call is TRBV30, the J call TRBJ1-2; D possibly corresponds to TRBD1 (6 bases). Germline values: CDR1 GTSNPN, CDR2 SVGIG (reference sequence). V was pared by 0 bases and J by 1 base, with 9 bases between. This CDR3 comprises 14 residues. CDR3 amino acids: CAWSVTGINYGYTF. The CDR3 DNA reads TGTGCCTGGAGTGTAACAGGGATTAACTATGGCTACACCTTC.

The rearrangement joins TRBV6-5 to TRBJ2-1; 9 bases agree with TRBD2. V lost 6 bases to trimming and J lost 6 bases; unmatched junction nucleotides: 9. Germline V lookup: CDR1 MNHEY, CDR2 SVGAGI. The CDR3 consists of 15 residues. The CDR3 DNA reads TGTGCCAGCAGCCCGGGACTAGCACTTGCCAATGAGCAGTTCTTC. The encoded protein is CASSPGLALANEQFF.

The rearrangement joins TRBV5-1 to TRBJ2-5; 7 nucleotides match TRBD1. CDR3 size: 14 residues. V lost 5 bases and J lost 1; bases outside the gene matches: 5. Germline CDR1 is SGHRS and CDR2 is YFSETQ. The CDR3 DNA is TGCGCCAGCAGTGCGACAGGGTCCCAAGAGACCCAGTACTTC. This sequence encodes CASSATGSQETQYF. Looking up the rest from reference TRBV5-1 and TRBJ2-5 gives the full variable domain: KAGVTQTPRYLIKTRGQQVTLSCSPISGHRSVSWYQQTPGQGLQFLFEYFSETQRNKGNFPGRFSGRQFSNSRSEMNVSTLELGDSALYLCASSATGSQETQYFGPGTRLLVL.

J is TRBJ2-2 and V is TRBV5-1, with a possible D match to TRBD1 (6 bases). The CDR3 has 15 residues. Germline CDR1 SGHRS, CDR2 YFSETQ. V was pared by 0 bases and J by 5 bases, with 11 bases between. The CDR3 here is CASSLVQGLTGELFF. Here the CDR3 DNA reads TGCGCCAGCAGCTTGGTTCAGGGGTTGACCGGGGAGCTGTTTTTT. Filled out from reference TRBV5-1 and TRBJ2-2, the complete variable domain reads KAGVTQTPRYLIKTRGQQVTLSCSPISGHRSVSWYQQTPGQGLQFLFEYFSETQRNKGNFPGRFSGRQFSNSRSEMNVSTLELGDSALYLCASSLVQGLTGELFFGEGSRLTVL.

V is TRBV6-2 or TRBV6-3 and J is TRBJ2-3, with a weak D call TRBD2 (6 bases). The CDR3 length is 16 residues. The germline CDR1 and CDR2 sequences are MNHEY and SVGEGT. The V gene lost 2 bases and the J gene lost 6 bases, with 18 bases spanning the gap. The CDR3, as DNA: TGTGCCAGCAGTTACGGGAGGTCTTCCACGGTGGATACGCAGTATTTT. This sequence encodes CASSYGRSSTVDTQYF.

The genes are TRBV19 and TRBJ1-2; D is perhaps TRBD1 (6 bases). This CDR3 contains 13 residues. Germline V gives CDR1 LNHDA, CDR2 SQIVND (reference sequence). V was clipped by 10 bases and J by 8 bases, with 20 bases between them. The chain's CDR3 is CATEDSQGRGYTF. For the CDR3, the DNA is TGTGCCACGGAGGATAGCCAGGGGAGAGGCTACACCTTC.

CDR3 in amino acids: CASSVGERGVNTGELFF. In nucleotides, the CDR3 is TGTGCCAGCAGCGTAGGGGAGCGGGGGGTCAACACCGGGGAGCTGTTTTTT. J is TRBJ2-2 and V is TRBV9; 9 bases fit TRBD2. From germline, CDR1 is SGDLS and CDR2 YYNGEE. Germline trimming cut 0 bases from V and 2 bases from J; bases unmatched to any gene: 5. The length of the CDR3 is 17 residues. The full variable domain, rest sourced from reference TRBV9 and TRBJ2-2, is DSGVTQTPKHLITATGQRVTLRCSPRSGDLSVYWYQQSLDQGLQFLIQYYNGEERAKGNILERFSAQQFPDLHSELNLSSLELGDSALYFCASSVGERGVNTGELFFGEGSRLTVL.

The V call is TRBV15, the J call TRBJ1-1; 9 bases map to TRBD1. This CDR3 is built from 15 residues. The germline V gene has CDR1 LNHNV and CDR2 YYDKDF (reference sequence). Trimming took 2 bases from V and 7 from J; bases not matched to a gene: 8. The CDR3 DNA reads TGTGCCACCAGCAGATCTGCACCGGGACAGGGTGAAGCTTTCTTT. Its translation: CATSRSAPGQGEAFF. Drawing the rest from reference TRBV15 and TRBJ1-1, the complete variable domain is DAMVIQNPRYQVTQFGKPVTLSCSQTLNHNVMYWYQQKSSQAPKLLFHYYDKDFNNEADTPDNFQSRRPNTSFCFLDIRSPGLGDTAMYLCATSRSAPGQGEAFFGQGTRLTVV.